The T cell receptor beta chain under discussion was sequenced for a study of Graves' ophthalmopathy and Graves' hyperthyroidism. The V segment lost 7 bases and the J segment 5 bases; nucleotides outside the gene matches: 12. Germline V gene lookup returns CDR1 SQVTM and CDR2 ANQGSEA. The CDR3 has 14 amino acids. This clonotype was counted ten times or more. Investigators amplified TCR beta CDR3 regions from RNA transcripts. RT-PCR was first run with HTBI primers, then multiplex PCR in a second round. TCRdb itself ran the multiplex PCR reads through MiXCR, one entry per CDR3 protein. Among around 1,000,000 distinct CDR3 sequences listed, around a third were seen once.

The chain combines TRBV29-1 with TRBJ2-5; 8 bases agree with TRBD1. The sample was peripheral blood or thyroid tissue (not recorded which). This clonotype was sampled from an adult man with Graves' hyperthyroidism. The DNA for the CDR3 is TGCAGCGCTTACCGGGACAGGAAGTCCGAGACCCAGTACTTC. The encoded protein is CSAYRDRKSETQYF.